This TCR beta chain was found in a study of T cell clones after liver transplantation. For the study at large: A pre-transplant mixed lymphocyte reaction with TCRbeta sequencing defined graft-donor-reactive clones followed in post-transplant blood. HCV positivity affected three of eight recipients; the rest lacked autoimmune or viral indications.

Some clones are missing from TCRdb's copy, which holds only in-frame ones; the method was immunoSEQ multiplex PCR. The repertoire consists of 60,000 or so clones, with 65% to 75% occurring once and the leading ten covering around 16%. Per the germline V gene, CDR1 is SGHRS and CDR2 is YFSETQ. With 0 bases removed from V and 8 bases from J, the gap between germline ends came to 14 bases. This CDR3 is 14 amino acids long. The TCR sequence derives from a human donor who received a liver transplant. Sample: CD4+ T cells from blood, taken before liver transplant. The chain joins TRBV5-1 to TRBJ1-2; D uncertain. The CDR3 sequence is CASSLAADTRGYTF. The CDR3 nucleotides are TGCGCCAGCAGCTTGGCCGCGGATACACGAGGCTACACCTTC.